This TCR beta chain was captured by sequencing in a study of blood T cells in healthy people across ages. The authors ran a second PCR of roughly 6 to 11 cycles using a sample-barcoded 5' primer and a J-beta primer mix. Each CDR3 protein gets one entry after TCRdb re-called the 5' RACE reads with MiXCR. The sample carries fewer than 750,000 distinct CDR3 sequences, more than 45% recorded once. For this clonotype: The target antigen is unknown.

Findings and limits, study-wide: The unsorted PBMCs prevented any conclusive comparison of naive versus antigen-experienced cells.

V dropped 7 bases and J dropped 4 bases, with 21 bases sitting between them. The CDR3 totals 16 residues. The V gene's germline CDR1 is MNHEY and CDR2 SVGEGT. Sequencing was performed on blood. This chain uses TRBV6-2 or TRBV6-3 with TRBJ2-3; either TRBD1 or TRBD2 may fit D (5 bases each). This sequence originates from an elderly man in good health. CDR3 nucleotides: TGTGCCAGCACGGAACAGAGAGGGGTTCTATCAGATACGCAGTATTTT. Translated: CASTEQRGVLSDTQYF.